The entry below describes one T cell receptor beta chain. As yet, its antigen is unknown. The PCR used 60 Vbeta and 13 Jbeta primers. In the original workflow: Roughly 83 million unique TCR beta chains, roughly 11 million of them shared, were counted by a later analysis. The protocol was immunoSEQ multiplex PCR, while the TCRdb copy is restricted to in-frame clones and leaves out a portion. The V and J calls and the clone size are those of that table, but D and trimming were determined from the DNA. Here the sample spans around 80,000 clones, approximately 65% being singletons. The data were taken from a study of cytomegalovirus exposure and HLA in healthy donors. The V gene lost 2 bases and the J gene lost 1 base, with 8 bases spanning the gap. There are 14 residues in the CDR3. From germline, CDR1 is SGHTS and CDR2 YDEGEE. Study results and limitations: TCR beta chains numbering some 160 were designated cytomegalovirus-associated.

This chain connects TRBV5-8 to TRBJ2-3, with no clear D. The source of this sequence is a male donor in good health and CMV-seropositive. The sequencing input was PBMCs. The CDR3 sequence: CASSFSRGTDTQYF. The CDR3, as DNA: TGTGCCAGCAGCTTTTCCCGCGGCACAGATACGCAGTATTTT.